The sequence of this TCR beta chain was determined in a study of cytomegalovirus exposure and HLA in healthy donors. Study observations and caveats: A highly shared variant cluster was judged a likely technical artifact. Roughly uniform sequencing depth across donors was assumed, possibly incorrectly. A later analysis showed HLA-associated TCR beta chains outstripping equally common others in clonal expansion.

The PCR employed 60 Vbeta primers together with 13 Jbeta primers. Produced via immunoSEQ multiplex PCR; TCRdb's table is partial and in-frame only. The sample records about 190,000 clones, over 70% being singletons. There are a few counts of this clone. Its antigen remains unidentified. CDR3 length: 16 residues. V was pared by 4 bases and J by 7 bases, with 9 bases of the junction left unmatched. Per germline, CDR1 SGHKS and CDR2 YYEKEE (reference sequence). The rearrangement uses TRBV5-5 and TRBJ1-5; TRBD1 aligns across 12 bases. What was sequenced was PBMCs. The TCR comes from a young woman in good health and CMV-seropositive. CDR3 loop: CASSPTSGQGAQPQHF. The CDR3, as DNA: TGTGCCAGCAGCCCCACCTCGGGACAGGGGGCACAGCCCCAGCATTTT. Supplemented by reference TRBV5-5 and TRBJ1-5, the full variable domain reads DAGVTQSPTHLIKTRGQQVTLRCSPISGHKSVSWYQQVLGQGPQFIFQYYEKEERGRGNFPDRFSARQFPNYSSELNVNALLLGDSALYLCASSPTSGQGAQPQHFGDGTRLSIL.